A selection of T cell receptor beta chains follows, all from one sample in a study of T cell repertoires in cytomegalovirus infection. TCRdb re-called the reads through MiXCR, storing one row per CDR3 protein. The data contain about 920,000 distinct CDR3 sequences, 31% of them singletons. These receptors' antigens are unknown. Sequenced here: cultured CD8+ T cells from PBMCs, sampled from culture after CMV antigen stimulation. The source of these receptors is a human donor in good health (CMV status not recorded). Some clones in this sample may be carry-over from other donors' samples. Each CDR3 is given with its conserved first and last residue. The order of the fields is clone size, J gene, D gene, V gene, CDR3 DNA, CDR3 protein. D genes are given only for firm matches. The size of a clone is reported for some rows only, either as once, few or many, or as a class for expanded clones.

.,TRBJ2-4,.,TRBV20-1,TGCAGTGCCCAGAGGGGACATCCCTCTACCAAAAACATTCAGTACTTC,CSAQRGHPSTKNIQYF
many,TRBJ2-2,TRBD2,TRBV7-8,TGTGCCAGCAGCTTTGTGGGACTAGCGACTCAGGGGGGGGAGCTGTTTTTT,CASSFVGLATQGGELFF
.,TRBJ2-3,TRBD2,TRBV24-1,TGTGCCACCAGTGACCGATTGCGGGGGGCAGGGACAGATACGCAGTATTTT,CATSDRLRGAGTDTQYF
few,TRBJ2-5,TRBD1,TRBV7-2,TGTGCCAGCAGCTCAGTGACAGGGGGCGCTGGGACCCAGTACTTC,CASSSVTGGAGTQYF
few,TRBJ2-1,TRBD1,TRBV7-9,TGTGCTTCTCAACAGGGGGGCCAAGCCAATGAGCAGTTCTTC,CASQQGGQANEQFF
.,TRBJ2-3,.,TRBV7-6,TGTGCCAGCAGCCCGCCGTGGGCCACAGATACGCAGTATTTT,CASSPPWATDTQYF
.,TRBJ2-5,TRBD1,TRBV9,TGTGCCAGCAGCGAATTAACAGGGGTAATGGAGACCCAGTACTTC,CASSELTGVMETQYF
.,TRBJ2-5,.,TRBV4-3,TGCGCCAGCAGCCAAGATCGGGCAGGGGAGACCCAGTACTTC,CASSQDRAGETQYF
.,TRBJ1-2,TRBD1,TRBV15,TGTGCCACCAGCAGCTTACGACAGGGCGGCTATGGCTACACCTTC,CATSSLRQGGYGYTF
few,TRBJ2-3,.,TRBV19,TGTGCCAGTAGTATCGAGCGAAGCACAGATACGCAGTATTTT,CASSIERSTDTQYF
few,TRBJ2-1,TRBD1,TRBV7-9,TGTGCCAGCAGCTCCCGGGACAGGCCATTTGAGGAGCAGTTCTTC,CASSSRDRPFEEQFF
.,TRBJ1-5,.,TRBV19,TGTGCCAGTAGTATAGAGGACAGTTACAATCAGCCCCAGCATTTT,CASSIEDSYNQPQHF
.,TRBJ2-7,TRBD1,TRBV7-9,TGTGCCAGCAGCTCCTCCGGACAGGGTCCGATTTACGAGCAGTACTTC,CASSSSGQGPIYEQYF
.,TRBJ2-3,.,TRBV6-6,TGTGCCAGCAGTTACTCTTTAGAGGAGTATACGCAGTATTTT,CASSYSLEEYTQYF